Listed below are T cell receptor beta chains from one sample, sequenced in a study of cytomegalovirus exposure and HLA in healthy donors. This table comes from immunoSEQ multiplex PCR, and its TCRdb copy is limited to in-frame clones, with some not included. The sample has about 160,000 clones, about 85% seen once; the top ten hold 1.5% to 2.5%. Sequenced sample: PBMCs. The receptors were gathered from a man aged 18 to 29 in good health and CMV-seronegative. Both conserved end residues are part of each CDR3. The D gene is left open where the match is weak. Some rows mark clone size as missing; the rest say once, few, many or name a class of expanded clone.

j_call d_call clone_size v_call cdr3_aa cdr3_nt
TRBJ2-7 . . TRBV29-1 CSVETWSFERELTYEQYF TGCAGCGTTGAGACGTGGTCTTTCGAGAGGGAGTTAACCTACGAGCAGTACTTC
TRBJ2-5 . . TRBV11-2 CASSSRGETQYF TGTGCCAGCAGCTCTAGGGGGGAGACCCAGTACTTC
TRBJ1-1 . . TRBV10-3 CAISESTRNQAFF TGTGCCATCAGTGAGTCGACAAGGAACCAAGCTTTCTTT
TRBJ2-7 . . TRBV5-1 CASSLRPTPTSSYEQYF TGCGCCAGCAGCTTAAGACCGACTCCTACAAGCTCCTACGAGCAGTACTTC
TRBJ2-2 TRBD1 . TRBV7-3 CASSLNPGQGNTGELFF TGTGCCAGCAGCTTAAACCCGGGACAGGGGAACACCGGGGAGCTGTTTTTT
TRBJ2-5 . . TRBV2 CASSEEAGRSETQYF TGTGCCAGCAGTGAGGAGGCAGGGAGGTCGGAGACCCAGTACTTC
TRBJ2-1 TRBD2 . TRBV2 CASSETVGLAGANYNEQFF TGTGCCAGCAGTGAAACGGTAGGACTAGCGGGGGCCAACTACAATGAGCAGTTCTTC
TRBJ1-6 TRBD1 . TRBV10-3 CAISPGTGQDSPLHF TGTGCCATCAGTCCTGGGACAGGTCAAGATTCACCCCTCCACTTT
TRBJ2-7 TRBD2 . TRBV6-1 CASSVRETYEQYF TGTGCCAGCAGTGTGCGGGAGACCTACGAGCAGTACTTC
TRBJ1-1 . . TRBV11-2 CASSQSRVNTEAFF TGTGCCAGCAGCCAGTCCCGGGTGAACACTGAAGCTTTCTTT
TRBJ1-2 TRBD1 once TRBV6-1 CASSDRQGAVYGYTF TGTGCCAGCAGTGATCGACAGGGGGCAGTCTATGGCTACACCTTC
TRBJ2-5 . . TRBV7-2 CASSQGLIETQYF TGTGCCAGCAGCCAGGGACTCATAGAGACCCAGTACTTC
TRBJ2-4 TRBD1 . TRBV19 CATTGTGRNSQYF TGTGCCACCACGGGGACAGGGCGGAACAGTCAGTACTTC
TRBJ2-7 . . TRBV5-1 CASSLGQNSYEQYF TGCGCCAGCAGCTTGGGACAAAACTCCTACGAGCAGTACTTC
TRBJ1-3 TRBD1 . TRBV28 CASSLWPSGGPSGNTIYF TGTGCCAGCAGTTTATGGCCCTCAGGGGGACCCTCTGGAAACACCATATATTTT
TRBJ1-2 . . TRBV15 CATSRDWGDNYGYTF TGTGCCACCAGCAGAGATTGGGGGGACAACTATGGCTACACCTTC
TRBJ2-3 . . TRBV7-9 CASSLWSAGTDTQYF TGTGCCAGCAGCTTATGGAGCGCGGGGACAGATACGCAGTATTTT
TRBJ1-1 . . TRBV28 CASNHKQDLNTEAFF TGTGCCAGCAATCACAAACAGGATTTGAACACTGAAGCTTTCTTT
TRBJ1-6 . . TRBV6-1 CASSEHGSDSPLHF TGTGCCAGCAGTGAACACGGGTCAGACTCACCCCTCCACTTT
TRBJ2-7 . . TRBV28 CASSFGARGVDYEQYF TGTGCCAGCAGTTTTGGGGCCAGGGGGGTCGACTACGAGCAGTACTTC
TRBJ1-5 . once TRBV28 CASSRGSNQPQHF TGTGCCAGCAGTAGGGGGAGCAATCAGCCCCAGCATTTT
TRBJ1-1 TRBD1 . TRBV5-1 CASSWGPGTANTEAFF TGCGCCAGCAGTTGGGGTCCCGGGACAGCCAACACTGAAGCTTTCTTT
TRBJ1-3 . . TRBV28 CATRPFSGSRGNTIYF TGTGCCACCCGCCCCTTTTCGGGTTCGAGAGGAAACACCATATATTTT
TRBJ1-2 . once TRBV7-9 CASVKQTGSYGYTF TGTGCCAGCGTCAAGCAAACAGGATCCTATGGCTACACCTTC
TRBJ2-1 TRBD2 . TRBV5-1 CASGTSLSSYNEQFF TGCGCCAGCGGGACTAGCCTCAGCTCCTACAATGAGCAGTTCTTC
TRBJ2-3 . . TRBV6-1 CASSEHEGSTDTQYF TGTGCCAGCAGTGAACACGAGGGCAGCACAGATACGCAGTATTTT
TRBJ2-3 . . TRBV7-9 CASSFSTDTQYF TGTGCCAGCAGCTTCTCCACAGATACGCAGTATTTT
TRBJ1-5 . . TRBV7-9 CASSPPGEPDQPQHF TGTGCCAGCAGCCCCCCGGGAGAGCCGGATCAGCCCCAGCATTTT
TRBJ1-2 . once TRBV2 CAIPARAGGAPNYGYTF TGTGCCATCCCTGCGCGGGCGGGGGGGGCACCTAACTATGGCTACACCTTC
TRBJ2-3 TRBD1 . TRBV7-6 CASSLAGQADTQYF TGTGCCAGCAGCTTAGCGGGACAGGCAGATACGCAGTATTTT
TRBJ2-7 TRBD1 . TRBV10-3 CAISGTGSSYEQYF TGTGCCATCAGCGGGACAGGGAGCTCCTACGAGCAGTACTTC
TRBJ1-1 . . TRBV14 CASSQHSGTQNTEAFF TGTGCCAGCAGCCAACACTCCGGGACACAAAACACTGAAGCTTTCTTT
TRBJ2-3 TRBD1 once TRBV18 CASSPRRDRPTDTQYF TGTGCCAGCTCACCCCGCCGGGACAGACCCACAGATACGCAGTATTTT
TRBJ1-2 TRBD1 once TRBV28 CASSSGQIYGYTF TGTGCCAGCAGTTCGGGACAGATCTATGGCTACACCTTC
TRBJ2-7 TRBD1 . TRBV5-4 CASSWTGTGGGYEQYF TGTGCCAGCAGCTGGACCGGGACAGGGGGCGGGTACGAGCAGTACTTC
TRBJ2-3 . . TRBV7-7 CASSLLAPDTQYF TGTGCCAGCAGCTTACTAGCGCCAGATACGCAGTATTTT
TRBJ2-1 . few TRBV7-3 CATLNEQFF TGTGCCACCCTCAATGAGCAGTTCTTC
TRBJ1-3 . . TRBV7-9 CASSLFGQGYGNTIYF TGTGCCAGCAGCTTATTTGGCCAGGGCTATGGAAACACCATATATTTT
TRBJ2-1 . . TRBV6-5 CASGLGANNEQFF TGTGCCAGTGGTCTGGGGGCGAACAATGAGCAGTTCTTC
TRBJ2-1 . . TRBV13 CASRAGPYNEQFF TGTGCCAGCAGGGCAGGGCCCTACAATGAGCAGTTCTTC
TRBJ1-2 TRBD1 . TRBV6-5 CASSYQQGLYGYTF TGTGCCAGCAGTTACCAACAGGGGTTGTATGGCTACACCTTC
TRBJ1-5 TRBD1 . TRBV2 CAVGQGVGQPQHF TGTGCCGTAGGACAGGGGGTTGGTCAGCCCCAACATTTT
TRBJ1-4 TRBD1 . TRBV2 CASSPMDRGEKLFF TGTGCCAGCAGTCCCATGGACAGGGGCGAAAAACTGTTTTTT
TRBJ1-4 . . TRBV25-1 CASRAGKSEKLFF TGTGCCAGCAGGGCAGGGAAGAGTGAAAAACTGTTTTTT
TRBJ2-7 TRBD1 . TRBV27 CASRDRGQAYEQYF TGTGCCAGCAGAGACAGGGGGCAGGCCTACGAGCAGTACTTC
TRBJ2-1 TRBD1 . TRBV9 CASSPSLRRGQGAPYNEQFF TGTGCCAGCAGCCCGAGCCTCCGCAGGGGGCAGGGGGCCCCCTACAATGAGCAGTTCTTC